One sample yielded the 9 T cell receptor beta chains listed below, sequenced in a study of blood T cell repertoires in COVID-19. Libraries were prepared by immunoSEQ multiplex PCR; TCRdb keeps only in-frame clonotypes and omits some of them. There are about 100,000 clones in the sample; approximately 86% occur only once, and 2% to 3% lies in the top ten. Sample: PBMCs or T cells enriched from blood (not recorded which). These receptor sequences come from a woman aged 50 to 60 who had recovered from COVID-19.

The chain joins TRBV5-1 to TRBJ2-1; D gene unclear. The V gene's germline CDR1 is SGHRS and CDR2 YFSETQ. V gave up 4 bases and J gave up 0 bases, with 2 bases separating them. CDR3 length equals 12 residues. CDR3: CASSRSYNEQFF. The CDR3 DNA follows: TGCGCCAGCAGCCGCTCCTACAATGAGCAGTTCTTC.

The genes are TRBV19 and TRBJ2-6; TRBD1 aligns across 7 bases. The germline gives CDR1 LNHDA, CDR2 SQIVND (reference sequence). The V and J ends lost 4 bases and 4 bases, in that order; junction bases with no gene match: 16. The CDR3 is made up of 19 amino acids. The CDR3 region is CASSTFIQGGVSGANVLTF. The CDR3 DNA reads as TGTGCCAGTAGTACATTTATACAAGGGGGCGTAAGCGGGGCCAACGTCCTGACTTTC.

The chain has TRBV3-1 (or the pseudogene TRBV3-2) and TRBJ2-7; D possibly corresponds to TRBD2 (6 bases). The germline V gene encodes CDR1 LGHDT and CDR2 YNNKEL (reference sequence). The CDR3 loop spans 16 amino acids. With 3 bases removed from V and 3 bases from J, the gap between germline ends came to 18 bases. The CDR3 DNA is TGTGCCAGCAGCCAGAACCCTCCGGGAGAAAGCTACGAGCAGTACTTC. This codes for CASSQNPPGESYEQYF.

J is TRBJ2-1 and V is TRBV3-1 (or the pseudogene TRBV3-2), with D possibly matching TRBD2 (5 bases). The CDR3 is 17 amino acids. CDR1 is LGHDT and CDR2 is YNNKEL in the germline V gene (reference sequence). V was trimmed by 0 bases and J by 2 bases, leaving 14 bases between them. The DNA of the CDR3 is TGTGCCAGCAGCCAAGATCGTGAGAGGGTGGCCTACAATGAGCAGTTCTTC. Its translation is CASSQDRERVAYNEQFF.

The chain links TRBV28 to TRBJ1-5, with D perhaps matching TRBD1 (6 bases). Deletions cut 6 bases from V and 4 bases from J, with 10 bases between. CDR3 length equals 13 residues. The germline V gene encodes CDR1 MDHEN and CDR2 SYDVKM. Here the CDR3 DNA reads TGTGCCAGCAGCCGGACAGTAAATCAGCCCCAGCATTTT. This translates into CASSRTVNQPQHF.

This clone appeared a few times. The CDR3 DNA is TGTGCCAGCAGGGCGACAGGGGGGCGCACAGATACGCAGTATTTT. Encoded protein: CASRATGGRTDTQYF. The V and J genes are TRBV27 and TRBJ2-3, with 9 bases lining up with TRBD1. CDR1 and CDR2 (germline): MNHEY, SMNVEV (reference sequence). The V segment lost 6 bases and the J segment 1 base; nucleotides outside the gene matches: 5. The CDR3 has 15 residues.

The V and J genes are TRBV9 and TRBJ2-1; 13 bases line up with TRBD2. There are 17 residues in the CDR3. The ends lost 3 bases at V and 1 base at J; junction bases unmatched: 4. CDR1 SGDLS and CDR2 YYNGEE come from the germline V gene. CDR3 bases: TGTGCCAGCAGCGGAGGACTAGCGGGGGCGTCCTACAATGAGCAGTTCTTC. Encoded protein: CASSGGLAGASYNEQFF.

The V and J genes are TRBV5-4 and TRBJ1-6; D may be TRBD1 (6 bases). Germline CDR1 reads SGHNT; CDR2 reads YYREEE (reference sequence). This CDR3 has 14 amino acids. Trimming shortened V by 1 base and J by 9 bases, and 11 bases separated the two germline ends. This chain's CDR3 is CASSLQQGSSPLHF. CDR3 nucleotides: TGTGCCAGCAGCTTGCAACAGGGTAGTTCACCCCTCCACTTT.

The CDR3 spells CATSDFRNEQFF. The CDR3 DNA reads as TGTGCCACCAGTGATTTCAGGAATGAGCAGTTCTTC. The chain is built from TRBV24-1 and TRBJ2-1; unclear D gene. The ends were cut back, 1 base at V and 7 bases at J, with 4 bases in the middle. The CDR3 spans 12 residues. Looked up from germline, CDR1 is KGHDR and CDR2 is SFDVKD.